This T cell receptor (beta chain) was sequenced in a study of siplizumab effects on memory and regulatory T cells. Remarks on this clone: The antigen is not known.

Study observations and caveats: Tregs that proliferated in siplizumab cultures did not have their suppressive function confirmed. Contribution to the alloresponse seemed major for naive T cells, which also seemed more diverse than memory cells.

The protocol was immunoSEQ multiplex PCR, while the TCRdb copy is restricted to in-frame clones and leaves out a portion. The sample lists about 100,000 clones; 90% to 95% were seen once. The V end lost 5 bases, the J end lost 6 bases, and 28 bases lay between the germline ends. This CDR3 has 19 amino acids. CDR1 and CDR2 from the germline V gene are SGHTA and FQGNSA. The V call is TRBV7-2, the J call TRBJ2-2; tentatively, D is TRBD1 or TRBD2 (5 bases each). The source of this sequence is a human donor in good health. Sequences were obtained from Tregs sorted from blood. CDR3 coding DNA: TGTGCCAGCAGCCGCTACGTGACATGGGGCGTTTGGACTCCCGGGGAGCTGTTTTTT. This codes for CASSRYVTWGVWTPGELFF.